These 30 T cell receptor beta chains were all obtained from the same sample, sequenced in a study of PD-L1 blockade in urothelial cancer. Time point in this sample: pretreatment peripheral blood. Profiled with immunoSEQ multiplex PCR; TCRdb holds only in-frame clones, not every one. The sample records about 50,000 clones, roughly 78% being singletons. Sequences were derived from PBMCs, sampled around atezolizumab (anti-PD-L1) treatment. The receptors come from a man between 65 and 85 years old with urothelial cancer.

This clone showed up just a few times. The chain combines TRBV7-2 with TRBJ2-7, with 13 positions matching TRBD2. The CDR3 length is 15 residues. Germline trimming cut 1 base from V and 6 bases from J; bases unmatched to any gene: 3. The germline CDR1 and CDR2 sequences are SGHTA and FQGNSA. Here the CDR3 DNA reads TGTGCCAGCAGCTTAGGGGGGACTAGCGGGGTCGAGCAGTACTTC. Translation gives CASSLGGTSGVEQYF.

This clone has at least ten counts. The rearrangement joins TRBV5-1 to TRBJ2-7; D may be TRBD2 (6 bases). Trimming left V 5 bases short and J 2 bases short, with 17 bases between. CDR1 SGHRS and CDR2 YFSETQ come from the germline V gene. There are 15 residues in the CDR3. DNA of the CDR3: TGCGCCAGCAGAGAAGGGGAGGCTTTGACCTACGAGCAGTACTTC. It codes for CASREGEALTYEQYF. The full variable domain, rest sourced from reference TRBV5-1 and TRBJ2-7, is KAGVTQTPRYLIKTRGQQVTLSCSPISGHRSVSWYQQTPGQGLQFLFEYFSETQRNKGNFPGRFSGRQFSNSRSEMNVSTLELGDSALYLCASREGEALTYEQYFGPGTRLTVT.

CDR3 sequence (DNA): TGCGCCAGCAGAAGTAGCGGACAAGAGACCCAGTACTTC. Translated, it gives CASRSSGQETQYF. The V and J genes are TRBV5-1 and TRBJ2-5; perhaps TRBD2 as D (6 bases). Germline-derived CDR1 and CDR2 are SGHRS and YFSETQ. This CDR3 spans 13 amino acids. V shed 5 bases and J shed 2 bases, with 10 bases lying between them.

The rearrangement uses TRBV19 and TRBJ2-1; a weak D match, TRBD2 (6 bases). This CDR3 contains 14 residues. V was shortened by 1 base and J by 8 bases, with 12 bases between the two germline ends. Germline CDR1 LNHDA, CDR2 SQIVND (reference sequence). CDR3 in DNA: TGTGCCAGTAGTATAGGCGCGGGAAGAGATGAGCAGTTCTTC. Translating gives CASSIGAGRDEQFF. The entire variable domain, with the rest obtained from reference TRBV19 and TRBJ2-1, is as follows: DGGITQSPKYLFRKEGQNVTLSCEQNLNHDAMYWYRQDPGQGLRLIYYSQIVNDFQKGDIAEGYSVSREKKESFPLTVTSAQKNPTAFYLCASSIGAGRDEQFFGPGTRLTVL.

As to this clone: This sample also contains other DNA sequences that code for the same CDR3. The CDR3, as DNA: TGCGCCAGCAGCTCCCTTTCGGGGGGAAACACCATATATTTT. Encoded protein: CASSSLSGGNTIYF. V gene TRBV5-1 combines with J gene TRBJ1-3; D call uncertain. V was clipped by 3 bases and J by 4 bases, with 11 bases between them. The CDR3 is 14 residues long. The germline CDR1 and CDR2 sequences are SGHRS and YFSETQ.

The chain joins TRBV19 to TRBJ2-7; no definite D call. Trimming stripped 5 bases from V and 1 base from J, with 15 bases between. This CDR3 is built from 15 residues. The V gene's germline CDR1 is LNHDA and CDR2 SQIVND (reference sequence). CDR3 in amino acids: CASSLGFGGSYEQYF. Here the CDR3 DNA reads TGTGCCAGTAGTTTAGGGTTCGGCGGATCCTACGAGCAGTACTTC.

This sequence joins TRBV19 and TRBJ1-1; no definite D call. Germline V CDR1 and CDR2: LNHDA, SQIVND (reference sequence). V lost 4 bases to trimming and J lost 1 base, with 7 bases between them. The CDR3 consists of 13 residues. The CDR3, as DNA: TGTGCCAGTAGTACCCAGGAGAACACTGAAGCTTTCTTT. Its translation: CASSTQENTEAFF.

The chain employs TRBV5-1 and TRBJ2-2; maybe TRBD2 (5 bases). V dropped 4 bases and J dropped 2 bases, with 12 bases sitting between them. The germline CDR1 and CDR2 sequences are SGHRS and YFSETQ. CDR3 size: 15 residues. The CDR3 protein is CASSRGAGNTGELFF. CDR3 DNA sequence: TGCGCCAGCAGCCGGGGTGCGGGTAACACCGGGGAGCTGTTTTTT.

The V and J genes are TRBV4-2 and TRBJ2-4; 7 nucleotides match TRBD2. The germline V gene encodes CDR1 LGHNA and CDR2 YNFKEQ. V dropped 4 bases and J dropped 1; count of bases not matched to a gene: 13. The CDR3 spans 18 residues. CDR3 sequence (DNA): TGTGCCAGCAGCCCACGTTACGAGCGGGGAATGGCCAAAAACATTCAGTACTTC. Amino acid sequence: CASSPRYERGMAKNIQYF.

This clone was seen a few times. The CDR3 nucleotides are TGTGCCAGCAGCTTGGACAGGGGCCCCAACTATGGCTACACCTTC. Translation gives CASSLDRGPNYGYTF. This chain connects TRBV5-4 to TRBJ1-2, with 7 nucleotides matching TRBD1. Germline assignment: CDR1 SGHNT and CDR2 YYREEE (reference sequence). The J segment lost 2 bases and the V segment lost 0 bases, leaving 4 bases of the junction unmatched. This CDR3 spans 15 amino acids. Drawing the rest from reference TRBV5-4 and TRBJ1-2, the complete variable domain is ETGVTQSPTHLIKTRGQQVTLRCSSQSGHNTVSWYQQALGQGPQFIFQYYREEENGRGNFPPRFSGLQFPNYSSELNVNALELDDSALYLCASSLDRGPNYGYTFGSGTRLTVV.

The chain joins TRBV4-2 to TRBJ2-5; 10 bases align to TRBD2. This CDR3 region has 17 residues. CDR1 LGHNA and CDR2 YNFKEQ come from the germline V gene. V was clipped by 0 bases and J by 4 bases; unmatched bases: 8. CDR3 in amino acids: CASSQDLLAGESETQYF. CDR3 sequence (DNA): TGTGCCAGCAGCCAAGATTTGCTAGCGGGAGAATCAGAGACCCAGTACTTC.

The chain recombines TRBV19 with TRBJ2-3; 8 nucleotides match TRBD2. Trimming at V came to 5 bases and at J to 4 bases, leaving 5 bases not matched to a gene. The CDR3 covers 14 residues. Germline CDR1 is LNHDA and CDR2 is SQIVND (reference sequence). In DNA form, the CDR3 reads TGTGCCAGTAGTCCCGGGACTAGATCAGATACGCAGTATTTT. Residues: CASSPGTRSDTQYF.

V and J are TRBV13 and TRBJ2-7, with a weak D call TRBD2 (5 bases). This CDR3 is 14 amino acids long. The germline V and J ends were trimmed by 2 bases and 6 bases, with 14 bases remaining between them. In germline, CDR1 is PRHDT, CDR2 FYEKMQ (reference sequence). CDR3 bases: TGTGCCAGCAGCTTACTAGCCCTACGGGCCGAGCAGTACTTC. Translation gives CASSLLALRAEQYF. The whole variable domain, remainder taken from reference TRBV13 and TRBJ2-7, is AAGVIQSPRHLIKEKRETATLKCYPIPRHDTVYWYQQGPGQDPQFLISFYEKMQSDKGSIPDRFSAQQFSDYHSELNMSSLELGDSALYFCASSLLALRAEQYFGPGTRLTVT.

The chain couples TRBV30 to TRBJ2-2, with 13 bases fitting TRBD2. With 3 bases clipped from V and 6 bases from J, the junction kept 1 base outside the gene matches. The germline V gene has CDR1 GTSNPN and CDR2 SVGIG (reference sequence). CDR3 length equals 14 residues. The CDR3 sequence is CAWRTSGRPGELFF. The CDR3 DNA reads TGTGCCTGGAGGACTAGCGGGAGGCCCGGGGAGCTGTTTTTT.

The genes are TRBV14 and TRBJ1-2; tentatively, D is TRBD1 (5 bases). The ends were cut back, 0 bases at V and 6 bases at J, with 11 bases in the middle. The CDR3 loop spans 14 amino acids. Germline assignment: CDR1 SGHDN and CDR2 FVKESK. The CDR3 is CASSQEGAAHGYTF. The CDR3 DNA reads as TGTGCCAGCAGCCAAGAAGGGGCGGCCCATGGCTACACCTTC.

The rearrangement joins TRBV30 to TRBJ2-7; D is possibly TRBD2 (6 bases). This CDR3 spans 12 amino acids. The germline gives CDR1 GTSNPN, CDR2 SVGIG (reference sequence). V lost 2 bases to trimming and J lost 6 bases, with 11 bases between them. CDR3 coding DNA: TGTGCCTGGAGTCGCGGGGCACCCGAGCAGTACTTC. This gives the protein CAWSRGAPEQYF. The whole variable domain, filled in from reference TRBV30 and TRBJ2-7, reads SQTIHQWPATLVQPVGSPLSLECTVEGTSNPNLYWYRQAAGRGLQLLFYSVGIGQISSEVPQNLSASRPQDRQFILSSKKLLLSDSGFYLCAWSRGAPEQYFGPGTRLTVT.

This chain connects TRBV2 to TRBJ1-4, with D unclear. CDR1 is SNHLY, CDR2 FYNNEI, per germline. This CDR3 contains 15 residues. V was clipped by 4 bases and J by 0 bases, with 9 bases between them. CDR3 sequence reads: CASSANLATNEKLFF. CDR3 coding DNA: TGTGCCAGCAGTGCTAACCTCGCAACTAATGAAAAACTGTTTTTT.

The table lists this clone with a count of one. The J gene is TRBJ2-1, the V gene TRBV5-1; unclear D gene. V dropped 0 bases and J dropped 3 bases, with 4 bases sitting between them. The CDR3 loop spans 13 amino acids. Germline values: CDR1 SGHRS, CDR2 YFSETQ. The CDR3 loop reads CASSLDSYNEQFF. CDR3 nucleotides: TGCGCCAGCAGCTTGGACAGCTACAATGAGCAGTTCTTC.

The chain uses TRBV5-1 and TRBJ2-7; 7 bases match TRBD1. J lost 6 bases, V lost 6 bases, and 9 bases had no gene match. The CDR3 is made up of 13 amino acids. Germline loops: CDR1 SGHRS, CDR2 YFSETQ. Here the CDR3 DNA reads TGCGCCAGCAAGTTTCAGGGGGATACCGAGCAGTACTTC. Translation gives CASKFQGDTEQYF.

V gene TRBV6-5 combines with J gene TRBJ2-7, with TRBD2 as a possible D gene (6 bases). Trimming took off 4 bases at V and 3 bases at J, with 13 bases between the two ends. Germline V gene data show CDR1 as MNHEY and CDR2 as SVGAGI. There are 14 residues in the CDR3. The CDR3 bases are TGTGCCAGCAGTTCTGTGACTAGGGACTACGAGCAGTACTTC. It encodes CASSSVTRDYEQYF.

CDR3 sequence reads: CASSSSGTSGEQYF. The CDR3 DNA reads as TGTGCCAGCAGCTCTAGCGGGACTAGCGGCGAGCAGTACTTC. The chain links TRBV7-9 to TRBJ2-7; 11 bases match TRBD2. Per the germline V gene, CDR1 is SEHNR and CDR2 is FQNEAQ (reference sequence). This CDR3 is built from 14 residues. V shed 4 bases and J 6 bases; nucleotides not matched to a gene: 5.

The chain has TRBV11-2 and TRBJ2-3; 8 bases line up with TRBD1. The CDR3 runs 14 residues. CDR1 SGHAT and CDR2 FQNNGV come from the germline V gene. V lost 10 bases, J lost 6 bases, and 12 bases stayed unmatched. CDR3 coding DNA: TGTGCCACAACGACAGGGGCATACCACGATACGCAGTATTTT. This encodes CATTTGAYHDTQYF.

This clone has just a few counts. CDR3 nucleotide sequence: TGTGCCAGCAGCCCCGGTTACGAGCAGTACTTC. Its translation: CASSPGYEQYF. The chain links TRBV7-9 to TRBJ2-7, with D unclear. The CDR3 has 11 amino acids. Germline CDR1 SEHNR, CDR2 FQNEAQ (reference sequence). V was clipped by 5 bases and J by 4 bases, with 6 bases between them.

This chain connects TRBV7-2 to TRBJ2-7; 7 bases map to TRBD1. Losses at the gene ends were 5 bases for V and 10 bases for J; bases not matched to a gene: 11. The germline CDR1 and CDR2 sequences are SGHTA and FQGNSA. This CDR3 has 13 residues. For the CDR3, the DNA is TGTGCCAGCAGCGCTTTACACAGGGGCGTTCAGTACTTC. Protein: CASSALHRGVQYF.

In this sample, this clone turned up many times. The V call is TRBV2, the J call TRBJ1-1; D gene uncertain. The CDR3 has 10 residues. The V and J ends lost 8 bases and 8 bases respectively, with 9 bases between them. The V gene's germline CDR1 is SNHLY and CDR2 FYNNEI. CDR3 sequence: CASGGAEAFF. CDR3 in DNA: TGTGCCAGCGGAGGTGCCGAAGCTTTCTTT. Filled out from reference TRBV2 and TRBJ1-1, the complete variable domain reads EPEVTQTPSHQVTQMGQEVILRCVPISNHLYFYWYRQILGQKVEFLVSFYNNEISEKSEIFDDQFSVERPDGSNFTLKIRSTKLEDSAMYFCASGGAEAFFGQGTRLTVV.

V gene TRBV19 combines with J gene TRBJ1-1; TRBD1 matches 8 bases. V gave up 5 bases and J gave up 4 bases; unmatched junction bases: 6. Looked up from germline, CDR1 is LNHDA and CDR2 is SQIVND (reference sequence). The CDR3 extends over 14 amino acids. CDR3 sequence (DNA): TGTGCCAGTAGTGCACAGGGGGACAGCACTGAAGCTTTCTTT. Residues: CASSAQGDSTEAFF.

This sequence joins TRBV5-8 and TRBJ1-5; 9 nucleotides line up with TRBD1. V shed 4 bases and J 4 bases; nucleotides not matched to a gene: 3. This CDR3 spans 14 amino acids. Germline V gene data show CDR1 as SGHTS and CDR2 as YDEGEE. In DNA form, the CDR3 reads TGTGCCAGCAGCCGCGGACAGGGGAATCAGCCCCAGCATTTT. Its protein product is CASSRGQGNQPQHF.

The chain has TRBV5-1 and TRBJ2-7, with D maybe TRBD2 (5 bases). CDR1 and CDR2 (germline): SGHRS, YFSETQ. V shed 0 bases and J shed 1 base, with 14 bases lying between them. The CDR3 consists of 16 residues. The CDR3 loop reads CASSLATGIPSYEQYF. The CDR3 coding sequence is TGCGCCAGCAGCTTGGCCACGGGGATCCCGTCCTACGAGCAGTACTTC. Full variable domain (outside the CDR3, taken from reference TRBV5-1 and TRBJ2-7): KAGVTQTPRYLIKTRGQQVTLSCSPISGHRSVSWYQQTPGQGLQFLFEYFSETQRNKGNFPGRFSGRQFSNSRSEMNVSTLELGDSALYLCASSLATGIPSYEQYFGPGTRLTVT.

This chain joins TRBV29-1 and TRBJ1-1, with 7 positions matching TRBD1. Germline V gives CDR1 SQVTM, CDR2 ANQGSEA. This CDR3 contains 14 residues. V lost 0 bases, J lost 10 bases, and 11 bases stayed unmatched. In nucleotides, the CDR3 is TGCAGCGTTGAAGATCTGGGCAGGGGGAACGGAGCTTTCTTT. It yields the protein CSVEDLGRGNGAFF.

This chain joins TRBV27 and TRBJ2-3, with 11 bases aligning to TRBD2. The CDR3 consists of 15 residues. V lost 6 bases, J lost 5 bases, and 7 bases stayed unmatched. Germline CDR1 reads MNHEY; CDR2 reads SMNVEV (reference sequence). CDR3 in DNA: TGTGCCAGCAGCAAACTAGCGGGAGAGGGAGATACGCAGTATTTT. Translating it yields CASSKLAGEGDTQYF.